These T cell receptor beta chains were read from a single sample in a study of T cells after yellow fever vaccination. MiXCR, run by TCRdb on the 5' RACE reads, gives a single entry per CDR3 protein. Here the sample spans under 300,000 distinct CDR3 sequences, about 7% being singletons. The source material was CD4+ T cells sorted from PBMCs, sampled 15 days after the yellow fever booster vaccination. These TCRs come from a man aged 25-45 years who received the YFV17D yellow fever vaccine. Each CDR3 is given with its conserved first and last residue. D genes are given only for firm matches.

TRBV12-3/TRBV12-4,TRBD1,TRBJ2-1,CASRRDRGADNEQFF
TRBV19,.,TRBJ2-1,CASTKTDYNEQFF
TRBV9,.,TRBJ1-2,CASSAEALRGRDGYTF
TRBV5-4,TRBD1,TRBJ2-1,CASSITGGPYNEQFF
TRBV12-3/TRBV12-4,.,TRBJ2-1,CASSPPYNEQFF
TRBV3-1,.,TRBJ1-5,CASSQDRFQPQHF
TRBV4-2,.,TRBJ1-2,CASSHSSGPQAGSRYTF
TRBV6-4,.,TRBJ2-3,CASSDSTFGDTQYF
TRBV12-3/TRBV12-4,TRBD2,TRBJ2-1,CANGAGGPGNEQFF
TRBV5-1,TRBD2,TRBJ2-5,CASSLSSAAGRETQYF
TRBV7-8,.,TRBJ2-7,CASSHGRSSYEQYF
TRBV18,TRBD2,TRBJ2-7,CASSPGTSGAYEQYF
TRBV10-3,.,TRBJ1-5,CAISDRGRQPQHF
TRBV29-1,.,TRBJ1-1,CSAGGGNTEAFF
TRBV7-2,.,TRBJ2-3,CASSLQSPGTDTQYF
TRBV12-3/TRBV12-4,TRBD1,TRBJ1-6,CASSNRDRGSPLHF
TRBV5-4,.,TRBJ2-6,CASSLSYSGANVLTF
TRBV29-1,.,TRBJ2-3,CSVKGGRTSADTQYF
TRBV29-1,TRBD2,TRBJ2-2,CSVGEGDYLTGELFF
TRBV11-2,TRBD1,TRBJ2-4,CASSRTGASLAKNIQYF
TRBV16,.,TRBJ1-1,CASTSQGFLNTEAFF
TRBV11-2,.,TRBJ1-1,CASSSVGLDRKAFF
TRBV20-1,.,TRBJ2-1,CSARESRGDNEQFF
TRBV7-2,.,TRBJ2-1,CASSYEPAGYNEQFF
TRBV19,.,TRBJ2-1,CASSIGLRLNEQFF
TRBV20-1,.,TRBJ2-1,CSARVRSGSGGNNEQFF
TRBV30,.,TRBJ2-1,CACNWGADEQFF
TRBV5-1,TRBD2,TRBJ2-1,CASSASGRGDEQFF
TRBV9,.,TRBJ2-3,CASSVARETDTQYF
TRBV20-1,.,TRBJ2-1,CSGQQYYSYNEQFF
TRBV7-9,.,TRBJ1-3,CASSSGTGFGNTIYF
TRBV12-3/TRBV12-4,.,TRBJ2-7,CASTWDGPKYEQYF
TRBV7-3,TRBD1,TRBJ2-1,CASSSNRDRLFF
TRBV4-3,.,TRBJ1-3,CASSQERPEPTGNTIYF
TRBV20-1,.,TRBJ2-1,CSASTTLRHGYNEQFF
TRBV3-1,TRBD2,TRBJ2-1,CASRLAGYNEQFF
TRBV28,TRBD2,TRBJ2-7,CASTPLGLADEQYF
TRBV7-9,.,TRBJ1-3,CASSLVGLNGNTIYF
TRBV12-3/TRBV12-4,.,TRBJ1-1,CASSFGGSDTEAFF
TRBV7-6,.,TRBJ2-3,CASSSGGGWTDTQYF
TRBV14,.,TRBJ1-3,CASSQDYFSSNTIYF
TRBV5-1,.,TRBJ2-5,CASSASTVFQETQYF
TRBV7-2,.,TRBJ2-5,CASTGFQTIQETQYF
TRBV28,TRBD2,TRBJ2-1,CASSLLGLAGGNEQFF
TRBV12-3/TRBV12-4,.,TRBJ1-5,CASSFGPGRDQPQHF
TRBV7-2,.,TRBJ2-7,CASSPRRTRNYEQYF
TRBV7-2,TRBD2,TRBJ2-1,CASSLLGRGAYNEQFF
TRBV7-2,TRBD2,TRBJ2-1,CASSVTSAPNNEQFF
TRBV7-2,.,TRBJ2-2,CASGPFELNTGELFF